This record concerns one T cell receptor beta chain sequence. The record originates from a study of T cells in Graves' hyperthyroidism and ophthalmopathy. Researchers took RNA transcripts and amplified the TCR beta CDR3 regions from them. Carried out on the TCR CDR3, a first-round RT-PCR used the HTBI primer set. In TCRdb, the multiplex PCR reads were re-called with MiXCR into one record per CDR3 protein. The sample records fewer than 600,000 distinct CDR3 sequences, approximately 14% being singletons. This clonotype originated in a woman aged 18-30 years with Graves' hyperthyroidism. Source material: blood.

This chain's CDR3 is CASSLGPGGPGEQFF. As DNA, the CDR3 is TGTGCCAGCAGTTTAGGGCCGGGAGGGCCCGGTGAGCAGTTCTTC. The rearrangement links TRBV28 to TRBJ2-1; 8 nucleotides agree with TRBD2. The germline V gene encodes CDR1 MDHEN and CDR2 SYDVKM. Trimming removed 2 bases from V and 9 bases from J; junction bases left unmatched: 9. CDR3 length: 15 residues. Full variable domain (missing parts from reference TRBV28 and TRBJ2-1): DVKVTQSSRYLVKRTGEKVFLECVQDMDHENMFWYRQDPGLGLRLIYFSYDVKMKEKGDIPEGYSVSREKKERFSLILESASTNQTSMYLCASSLGPGGPGEQFFGPGTRLTVL.